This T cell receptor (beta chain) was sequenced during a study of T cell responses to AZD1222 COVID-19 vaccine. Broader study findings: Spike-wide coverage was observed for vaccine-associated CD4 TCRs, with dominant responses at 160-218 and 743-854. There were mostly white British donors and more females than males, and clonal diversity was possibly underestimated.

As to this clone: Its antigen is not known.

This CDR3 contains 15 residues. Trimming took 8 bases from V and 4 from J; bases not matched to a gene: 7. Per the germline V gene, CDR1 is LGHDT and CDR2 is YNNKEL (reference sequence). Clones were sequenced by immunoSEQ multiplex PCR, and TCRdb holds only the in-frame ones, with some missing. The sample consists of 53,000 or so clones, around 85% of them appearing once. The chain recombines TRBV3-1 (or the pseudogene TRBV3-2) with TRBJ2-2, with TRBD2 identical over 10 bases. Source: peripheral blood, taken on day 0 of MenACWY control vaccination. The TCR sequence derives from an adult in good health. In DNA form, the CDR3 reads TGTGCCAGCGGTCGGACTAGCGGAGCCACCGGGGAGCTGTTTTTT. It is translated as CASGRTSGATGELFF.